A single sample gave rise to the 14 T cell receptor beta chains below, sequenced in a study of blood T cell repertoires in COVID-19. Clones were sequenced by immunoSEQ multiplex PCR, and TCRdb holds only the in-frame ones, with some missing. The sample yields approximately 140,000 clones, about 82% seen once. Input material: peripheral blood. These receptors came from a woman aged 40 to 50 with active or convalescent COVID-19.

This clone was counted a few times. The chain uses TRBV7-9 and TRBJ2-7, with D possibly matching TRBD2 (5 bases). Deletions cut 5 bases from V and 6 bases from J, with 11 bases between. The CDR3 is 12 amino acids. Germline V gene lookup returns CDR1 SEHNR and CDR2 FQNEAQ (reference sequence). CDR3 protein: CASSQTGSEQYF. The CDR3 bases are TGTGCCAGCAGCCAGACGGGGAGCGAGCAGTACTTC.

The rearrangement uses TRBV7-7 and TRBJ2-7; no firm D call. The CDR3 covers 14 residues. CDR1 is SSHAT and CDR2 is FNYEAQ in the germline V gene (reference sequence). V was pared by 1 base and J by 6 bases, with 13 bases between. The CDR3 reads CASSLGERFGEQYF. CDR3 nucleotide sequence: TGTGCCAGCAGCTTAGGCGAACGGTTCGGCGAGCAGTACTTC. The entire variable domain, with the rest obtained from reference TRBV7-7 and TRBJ2-7, is as follows: GAGVSQSPRYKVTKRGQDVTLRCDPISSHATLYWYQQALGQGPEFLTYFNYEAQPDKSGLPSDRFSAERPEGSISTLTIQRTEQRDSAMYRCASSLGERFGEQYFGPGTRLTVT.

This clone was seen just once. The chain carries TRBV27 and TRBJ2-7; TRBD1 aligns across 8 bases. Per germline, CDR1 MNHEY and CDR2 SMNVEV (reference sequence). Trimming cost V 6 bases and J 5 bases; bases outside gene matches: 15. The CDR3 is made up of 16 amino acids. CDR3 amino acids: CASSRGESTGAHEQYF. CDR3 nucleotide sequence: TGTGCCAGCAGCCGAGGGGAATCGACAGGGGCCCACGAGCAGTACTTC.

Only a few counts were recorded for this clone. The chain carries TRBV5-6 and TRBJ1-3; a weak D match, TRBD1 (5 bases). Germline assignment: CDR1 SGHDT and CDR2 YYEEEE. The CDR3 has 14 amino acids. The V end was cut by 4 bases, the J end by 2 bases, with 10 bases between. The chain's CDR3 is CASSPTVTGNTIYF. In DNA form, the CDR3 reads TGTGCCAGCAGCCCGACAGTAACTGGAAACACCATATATTTT.

The chain joins TRBV5-1 to TRBJ2-1; 7 positions match TRBD2. The CDR3 extends over 16 amino acids. The germline CDR1 and CDR2 sequences are SGHRS and YFSETQ. The J segment lost 5 bases and the V segment lost 2 bases, leaving 10 bases of the junction unmatched. The CDR3 bases are TGCGCCAGCAGCTTACGGACTAGAAATAATGACAATGAGCAGTTCTTC. It translates to CASSLRTRNNDNEQFF.

The chain combines TRBV24-1 with TRBJ2-7; 8 bases match TRBD1. CDR3 length equals 15 residues. Looked up from germline, CDR1 is KGHDR and CDR2 is SFDVKD. The junction had 7 bases not matched to a gene; V was cut back by 3 bases and J by 4 bases. DNA of the CDR3: TGTGCCACCAGTGATCCCCGGGACAGGCAATACGAGCAGTACTTC. It is translated as CATSDPRDRQYEQYF.

Only one count was recorded for this clone. The junction differs from germline at one of its ends, possibly a read error. The V call is TRBV5-1, the J call TRBJ2-3; 12 bases agree with TRBD2. The CDR3 has 16 amino acids. Looked up from germline, CDR1 is SGHRS and CDR2 is YFSETQ. CDR3 bases: TGCGCCAGCAGCTTGGCACTAGCGGGGGGCACGGATACGCAGTATTTT. It yields the protein CASSLALAGGTDTQYF.

The chain links TRBV11-3 to TRBJ2-3, with TRBD2 matching over 10 bases. CDR1 and CDR2 from the germline V gene are SGHNT and YENEEA. This CDR3 comprises 18 residues. The V and J ends lost 1 base and 2 bases, in that order; junction bases with no gene match: 9. The CDR3 is CASSLGGFGTSVTDTQYF. CDR3 DNA sequence: TGTGCCAGCAGCTTAGGCGGGTTCGGGACTAGCGTCACAGATACGCAGTATTTT.

The chain is built from TRBV7-2 and TRBJ1-1; 8 positions match TRBD1. The CDR3 runs to 15 residues. Germline V gives CDR1 SGHTA, CDR2 FQGNSA. Losses at the gene ends were 5 bases for V and 4 bases for J; bases not matched to a gene: 9. The CDR3 sequence is CASSPLDRVGTEAFF. Here the CDR3 DNA reads TGTGCCAGCAGCCCCCTGGACAGGGTGGGCACTGAAGCTTTCTTT.

The sample holds one count of this clone. V and J are TRBV28 and TRBJ2-1; D is unclear. CDR1 and CDR2 from the germline V gene are MDHEN and SYDVKM. Trimming removed 5 bases at V and 1 base at J, with 6 bases between. CDR3 length equals 13 residues. The CDR3 DNA reads as TGTGCCAGCAGTCCCGGGTCCTACAATGAGCAGTTCTTC. It translates to CASSPGSYNEQFF.

The chain links TRBV28 to TRBJ2-2, with D possibly TRBD2 on 5 matching bases. This CDR3 is built from 13 residues. The V gene lost 3 bases and the J gene lost 9 bases, with 11 bases spanning the gap. Germline loops: CDR1 MDHEN, CDR2 SYDVKM. The CDR3 nucleotides are TGTGCCAGCAGTTTCCCCGGAGGCCGGGAGCTGTTTTTT. Its protein is CASSFPGGRELFF.

This clone was seen only a few times. The chain carries TRBV5-5 and TRBJ2-1; TRBD1 might be the D (5 bases). CDR3 length equals 13 residues. V lost 1 base, J lost 6 bases, and 8 bases lay in between. Germline assignment: CDR1 SGHKS and CDR2 YYEKEE (reference sequence). This CDR3 reads CASSLQGGNEQFF. CDR3 coding DNA: TGTGCCAGCAGCTTGCAGGGCGGCAATGAGCAGTTCTTC.

The chain recombines TRBV19 with TRBJ1-1; no definite D call. CDR3 length: 13 amino acids. CDR1 and CDR2 from the germline V gene are LNHDA and SQIVND (reference sequence). V lost 3 bases and J lost 3, with 8 bases in between. CDR3 loop: CASSIPGYTEAFF. The CDR3 nucleotides are TGTGCCAGTAGTATTCCGGGGTACACTGAAGCTTTCTTT.

In this sample, this clone turned up a few times. The chain couples TRBV7-9 to TRBJ1-2, with D possibly matching TRBD1 (6 bases). The CDR3 extends over 14 amino acids. Germline V gene sequence: CDR1 SEHNR, CDR2 FQNEAQ (reference sequence). With 3 bases removed from V and 8 bases from J, the gap between germline ends came to 16 bases. The CDR3 here is CASSFLYRVGGYTF. The CDR3 DNA reads TGTGCCAGCAGCTTCCTCTACAGGGTCGGAGGCTACACCTTC. The full variable domain, completed using reference TRBV7-9 and TRBJ1-2, is DTGVSQNPRHKITKRGQNVTFRCDPISEHNRLYWYRQTLGQGPEFLTYFQNEAQLEKSRLLSDRFSAERPKGSFSTLEIQRTEQGDSAMYLCASSFLYRVGGYTFGSGTRLTVV.